The sequence of this T cell receptor beta chain was determined in a study of T-cell memory formation after mild COVID-19. Whole-study context: Clusters of TCRs were largely donor specific. Study-wide points: Clones that got smaller from day 15 to 85 had even CD4/CD8, while clones growing later tipped toward CD4+. Certain responding clones were present in pre-infection memory, suggesting participation of cross-reactive memory.

Germline CDR1 is SNHLY and CDR2 is FYNNEI. This CDR3 comprises 16 residues. Trimming at V came to 7 bases and at J to 3 bases, leaving 6 bases not matched to a gene. This clonotype was seen a few times. Its antigen is currently unknown. Using constant-segment primers, 5'RACE produced TCR alpha and TCR beta cDNA libraries carrying sample barcodes and UMIs. TCRdb recomputed calls from the 5' RACE reads with MiXCR, one row per CDR3 protein. This table has roughly 150,000 distinct CDR3 sequences, roughly a quarter appearing once. The sample consisted of PBMCs or a T cell subset sorted from them (not recorded which). The clonotype comes from an adult woman who had mild COVID-19 (a few samples of this study predate the infection). Cell type and time point are not known. The chain links TRBV2 to TRBJ2-1; 13 nucleotides line up with TRBD2. For the CDR3, the DNA is TGTGCCAGCATGACTAGCGGGGGGCCGGACTACAATGAGCAGTTCTTC. It encodes CASMTSGGPDYNEQFF.